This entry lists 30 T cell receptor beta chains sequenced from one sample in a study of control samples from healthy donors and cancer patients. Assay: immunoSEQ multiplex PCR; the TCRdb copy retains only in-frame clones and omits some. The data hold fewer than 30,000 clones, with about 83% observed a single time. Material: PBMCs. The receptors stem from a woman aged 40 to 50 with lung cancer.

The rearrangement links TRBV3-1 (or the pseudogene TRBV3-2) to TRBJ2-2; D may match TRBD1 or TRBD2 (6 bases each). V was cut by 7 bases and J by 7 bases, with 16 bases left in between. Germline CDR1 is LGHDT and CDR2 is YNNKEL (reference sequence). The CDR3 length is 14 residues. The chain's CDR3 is CASNRGQADGELFF. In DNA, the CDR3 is TGTGCCAGCAACCGGGGGCAGGCCGACGGGGAGCTGTTTTTT.

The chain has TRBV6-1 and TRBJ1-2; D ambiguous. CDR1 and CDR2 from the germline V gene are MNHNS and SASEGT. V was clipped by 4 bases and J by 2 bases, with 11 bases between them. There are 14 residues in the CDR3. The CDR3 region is CASSGPTHNYGYTF. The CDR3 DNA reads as TGTGCCAGCAGTGGACCCACACACAACTATGGCTACACCTTC.

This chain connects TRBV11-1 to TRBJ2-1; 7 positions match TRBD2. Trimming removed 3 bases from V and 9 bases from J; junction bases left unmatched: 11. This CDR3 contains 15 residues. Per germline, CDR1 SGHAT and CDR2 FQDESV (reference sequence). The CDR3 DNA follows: TGTGCCAGCAGCTTTCAAGCGGGGAGAGTTAGTGAGCAGTTCTTC. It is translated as CASSFQAGRVSEQFF.

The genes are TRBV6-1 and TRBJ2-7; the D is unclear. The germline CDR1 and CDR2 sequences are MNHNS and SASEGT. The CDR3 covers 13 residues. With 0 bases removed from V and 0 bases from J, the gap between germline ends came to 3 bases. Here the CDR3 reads CASSEATSYEQYF. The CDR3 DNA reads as TGTGCCAGCAGTGAAGCGACCTCCTACGAGCAGTACTTC.

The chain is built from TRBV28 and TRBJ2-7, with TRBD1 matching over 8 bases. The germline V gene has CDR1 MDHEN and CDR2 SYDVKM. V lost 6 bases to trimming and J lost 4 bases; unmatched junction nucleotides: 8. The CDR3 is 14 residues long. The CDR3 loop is CASRPQGGKYEQYF. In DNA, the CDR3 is TGTGCCAGCAGACCACAGGGGGGAAAGTACGAGCAGTACTTC.

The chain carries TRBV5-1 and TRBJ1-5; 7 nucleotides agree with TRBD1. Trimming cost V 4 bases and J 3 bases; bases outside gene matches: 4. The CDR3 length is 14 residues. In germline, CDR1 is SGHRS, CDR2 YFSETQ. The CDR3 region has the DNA TGCGCCAGCAGCAAAGGGACAGACAATCAGCCCCAGCATTTT. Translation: CASSKGTDNQPQHF.

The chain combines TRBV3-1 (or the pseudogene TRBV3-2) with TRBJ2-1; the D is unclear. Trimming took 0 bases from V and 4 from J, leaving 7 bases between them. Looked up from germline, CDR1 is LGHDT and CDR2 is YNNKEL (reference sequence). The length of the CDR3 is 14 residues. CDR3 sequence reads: CASSQDKGYNEQFF. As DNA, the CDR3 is TGTGCCAGCAGCCAAGATAAAGGTTACAATGAGCAGTTCTTC.

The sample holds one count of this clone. CDR3 amino acids: CASSLERTGPNSPLHF. Here the CDR3 DNA reads TGTGCCAGCAGCTTAGAGCGTACAGGGCCTAATTCACCCCTCCACTTT. The chain has TRBV7-2 and TRBJ1-6; possible D gene TRBD1, 6 bases. Germline V gene lookup returns CDR1 SGHTA and CDR2 FQGNSA. This CDR3 has 16 residues. The V end was cut by 1 base, the J end by 6 bases, with 13 bases between.

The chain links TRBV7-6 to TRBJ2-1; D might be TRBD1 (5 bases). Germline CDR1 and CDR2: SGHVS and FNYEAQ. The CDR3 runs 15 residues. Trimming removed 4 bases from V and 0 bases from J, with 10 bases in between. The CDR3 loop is CASSSDISSYNEQFF. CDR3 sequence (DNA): TGTGCCAGCAGCTCGGACATCAGCTCCTACAATGAGCAGTTCTTC.

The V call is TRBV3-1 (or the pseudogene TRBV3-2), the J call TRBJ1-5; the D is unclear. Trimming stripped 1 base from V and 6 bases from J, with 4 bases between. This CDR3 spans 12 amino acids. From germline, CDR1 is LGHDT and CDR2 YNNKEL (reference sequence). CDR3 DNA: TGTGCCAGCAGCCAAGGAAGTCAGCCCCAGCATTTT. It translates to CASSQGSQPQHF.

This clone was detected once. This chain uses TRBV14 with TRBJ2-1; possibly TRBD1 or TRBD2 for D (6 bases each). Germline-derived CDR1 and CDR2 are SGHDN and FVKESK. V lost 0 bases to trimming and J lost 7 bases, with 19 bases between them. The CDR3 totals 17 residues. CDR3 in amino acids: CASSQEGGQGSRNEQFF. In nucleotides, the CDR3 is TGTGCCAGCAGCCAAGAAGGGGGGCAGGGTAGTCGGAATGAGCAGTTCTTC. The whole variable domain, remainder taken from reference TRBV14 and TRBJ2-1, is EAGVTQFPSHSVIEKGQTVTLRCDPISGHDNLYWYRRVMGKEIKFLLHFVKESKQDESGMPNNRFLAERTGGTYSTLKVQPAELEDSGVYFCASSQEGGQGSRNEQFFGPGTRLTVL.

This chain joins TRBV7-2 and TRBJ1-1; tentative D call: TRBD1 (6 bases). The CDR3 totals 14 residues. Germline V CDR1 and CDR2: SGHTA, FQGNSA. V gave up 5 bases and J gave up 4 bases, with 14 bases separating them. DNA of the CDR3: TGTGCCAGCAGCCCACAGGGAGACGGCACTGAAGCTTTCTTT. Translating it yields CASSPQGDGTEAFF.

The CDR3, as DNA: TGTGCCAGCAGCGTCTGGGAAAACGAAGCCGGGGAGCTGTTTTTT. Translation: CASSVWENEAGELFF. This chain uses TRBV9 with TRBJ2-2; unclear D gene. Germline lookup yields CDR1 SGDLS and CDR2 YYNGEE. The CDR3 runs 15 residues. Trimming took 2 bases from V and 6 from J, leaving 14 bases between them. Supplemented by reference TRBV9 and TRBJ2-2, the full variable domain reads DSGVTQTPKHLITATGQRVTLRCSPRSGDLSVYWYQQSLDQGLQFLIQYYNGEERAKGNILERFSAQQFPDLHSELNLSSLELGDSALYFCASSVWENEAGELFFGEGSRLTVL.

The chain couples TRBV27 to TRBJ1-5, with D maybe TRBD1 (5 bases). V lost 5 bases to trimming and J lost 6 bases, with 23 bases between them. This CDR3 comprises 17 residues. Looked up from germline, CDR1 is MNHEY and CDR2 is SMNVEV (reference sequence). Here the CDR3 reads CASSPTGGRGDSQPQHF. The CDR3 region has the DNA TGTGCCAGCAGTCCTACTGGTGGGCGGGGCGATAGTCAGCCCCAGCATTTT.

CDR3 protein: CASSLLEGDENTEAFF. Written as DNA, the CDR3 is TGTGCCAGCAGCTTATTAGAAGGGGATGAGAACACTGAAGCTTTCTTT. This chain links TRBV11-3 with TRBJ1-1, with D possibly TRBD1 on 5 matching bases. Germline V lookup: CDR1 SGHNT, CDR2 YENEEA. CDR3 length: 16 amino acids. V dropped 2 bases and J dropped 1 base, with 14 bases sitting between them.

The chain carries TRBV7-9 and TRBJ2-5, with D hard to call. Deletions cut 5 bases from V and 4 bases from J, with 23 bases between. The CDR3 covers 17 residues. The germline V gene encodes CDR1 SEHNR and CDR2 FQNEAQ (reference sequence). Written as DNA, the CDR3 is TGTGCCAGCAGCCGACCAGTTCTAGGTGTTTGGGGAGAGACCCAGTACTTC. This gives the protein CASSRPVLGVWGETQYF. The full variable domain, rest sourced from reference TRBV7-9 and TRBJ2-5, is DTGVSQNPRHKITKRGQNVTFRCDPISEHNRLYWYRQTLGQGPEFLTYFQNEAQLEKSRLLSDRFSAERPKGSFSTLEIQRTEQGDSAMYLCASSRPVLGVWGETQYFGPGTRLLVL.

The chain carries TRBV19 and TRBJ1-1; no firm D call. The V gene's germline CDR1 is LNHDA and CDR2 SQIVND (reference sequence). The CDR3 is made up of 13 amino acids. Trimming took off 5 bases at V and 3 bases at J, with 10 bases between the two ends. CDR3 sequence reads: CASSSFGHTEAFF. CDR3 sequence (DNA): TGTGCCAGTAGTTCATTCGGACACACTGAAGCTTTCTTT. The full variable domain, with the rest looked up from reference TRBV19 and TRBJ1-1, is DGGITQSPKYLFRKEGQNVTLSCEQNLNHDAMYWYRQDPGQGLRLIYYSQIVNDFQKGDIAEGYSVSREKKESFPLTVTSAQKNPTAFYLCASSSFGHTEAFFGQGTRLTVV.

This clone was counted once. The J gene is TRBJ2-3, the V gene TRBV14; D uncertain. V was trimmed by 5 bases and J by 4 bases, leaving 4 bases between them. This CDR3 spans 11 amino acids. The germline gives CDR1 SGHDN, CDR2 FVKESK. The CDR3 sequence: CASSTSDTQYF. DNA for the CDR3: TGTGCCAGCAGCACTTCAGATACGCAGTATTTT.

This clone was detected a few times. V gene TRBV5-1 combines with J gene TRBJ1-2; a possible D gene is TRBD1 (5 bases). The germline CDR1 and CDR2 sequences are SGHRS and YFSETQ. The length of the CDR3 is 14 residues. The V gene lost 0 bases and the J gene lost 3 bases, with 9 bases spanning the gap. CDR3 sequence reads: CASSLEGNDYGYTF. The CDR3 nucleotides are TGCGCCAGCAGCTTGGAGGGGAACGACTATGGCTACACCTTC.

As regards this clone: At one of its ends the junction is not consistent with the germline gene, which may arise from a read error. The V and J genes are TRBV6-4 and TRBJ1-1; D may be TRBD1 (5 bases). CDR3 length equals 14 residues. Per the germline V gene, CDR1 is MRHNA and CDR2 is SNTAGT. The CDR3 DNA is TGTGCCGGCAGTCCGGGGGGGGAGGGTACTGAAGCTTTCTTT. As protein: CAGSPGGEGTEAFF.

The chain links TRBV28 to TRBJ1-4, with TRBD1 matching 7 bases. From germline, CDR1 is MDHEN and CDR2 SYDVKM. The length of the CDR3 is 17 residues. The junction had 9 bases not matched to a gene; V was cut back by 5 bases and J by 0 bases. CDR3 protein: CASSPLMTGPTNEKLFF. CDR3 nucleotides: TGTGCCAGCAGTCCTCTAATGACAGGGCCAACTAATGAAAAACTGTTTTTT.

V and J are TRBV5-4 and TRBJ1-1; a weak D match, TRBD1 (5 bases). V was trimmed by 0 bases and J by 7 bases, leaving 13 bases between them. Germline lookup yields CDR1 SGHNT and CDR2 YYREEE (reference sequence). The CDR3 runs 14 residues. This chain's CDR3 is CASSLVSREGEAFF. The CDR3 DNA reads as TGTGCCAGCAGCTTGGTTTCCAGGGAAGGTGAAGCTTTCTTT.

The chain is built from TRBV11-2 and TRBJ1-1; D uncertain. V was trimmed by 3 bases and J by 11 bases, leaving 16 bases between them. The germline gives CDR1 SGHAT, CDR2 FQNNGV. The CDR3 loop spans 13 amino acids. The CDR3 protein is CASSLDARLQAFF. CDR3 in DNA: TGTGCCAGCAGCTTGGACGCCCGATTACAGGCTTTCTTT. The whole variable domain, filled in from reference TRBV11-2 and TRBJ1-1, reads EAGVAQSPRYKIIEKRQSVAFWCNPISGHATLYWYQQILGQGPKLLIQFQNNGVVDDSQLPKDRFSAERLKGVDSTLKIQPAKLEDSAVYLCASSLDARLQAFFGQGTRLTVV.

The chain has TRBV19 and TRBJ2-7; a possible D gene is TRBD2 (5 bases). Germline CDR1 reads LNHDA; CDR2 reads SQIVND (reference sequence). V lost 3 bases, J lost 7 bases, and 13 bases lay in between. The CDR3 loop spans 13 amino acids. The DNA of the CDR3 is TGTGCCAGTAGTATTCTGCCGGGAAGGGAGCAGTACTTC. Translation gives CASSILPGREQYF.

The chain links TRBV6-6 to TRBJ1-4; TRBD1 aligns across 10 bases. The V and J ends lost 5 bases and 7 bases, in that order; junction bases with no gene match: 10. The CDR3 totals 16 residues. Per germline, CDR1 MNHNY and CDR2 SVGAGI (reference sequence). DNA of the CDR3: TGTGCCAGCAGTCGACTGGACAGGGGGAATAGTGAAAAACTGTTTTTT. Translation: CASSRLDRGNSEKLFF.

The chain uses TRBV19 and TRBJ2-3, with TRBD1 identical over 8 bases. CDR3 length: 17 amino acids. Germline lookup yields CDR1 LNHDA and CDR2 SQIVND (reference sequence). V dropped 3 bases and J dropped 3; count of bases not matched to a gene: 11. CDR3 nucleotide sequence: TGTGCCAGTAGTATGGGCCCGGCCAGGGGGCTGACAGATACGCAGTATTTT. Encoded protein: CASSMGPARGLTDTQYF.

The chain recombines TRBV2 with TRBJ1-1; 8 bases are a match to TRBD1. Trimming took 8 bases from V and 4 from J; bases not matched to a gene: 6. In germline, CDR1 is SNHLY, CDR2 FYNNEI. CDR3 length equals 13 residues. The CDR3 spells CASCGQGVTEAFF. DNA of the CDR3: TGTGCCAGCTGCGGACAGGGCGTCACTGAAGCTTTCTTT.

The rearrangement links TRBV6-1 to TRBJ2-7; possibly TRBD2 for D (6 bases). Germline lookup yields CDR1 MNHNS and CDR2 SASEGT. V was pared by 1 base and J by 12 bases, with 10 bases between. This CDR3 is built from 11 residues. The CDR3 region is CASSEDGGPYF. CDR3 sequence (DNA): TGTGCCAGCAGTGAAGACGGGGGTCCGTACTTC.

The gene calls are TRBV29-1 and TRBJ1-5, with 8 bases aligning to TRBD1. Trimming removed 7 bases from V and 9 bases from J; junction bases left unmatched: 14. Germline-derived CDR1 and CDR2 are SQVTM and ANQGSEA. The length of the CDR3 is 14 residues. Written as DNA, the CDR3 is TGCAGCGCCCGGACAGGGTTTGGGAACGCGCCCCAGCATTTT. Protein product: CSARTGFGNAPQHF.

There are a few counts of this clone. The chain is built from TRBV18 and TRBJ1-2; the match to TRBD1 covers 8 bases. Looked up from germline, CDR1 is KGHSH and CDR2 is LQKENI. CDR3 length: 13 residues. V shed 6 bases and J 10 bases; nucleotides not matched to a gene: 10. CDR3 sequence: CASSPTGGGHYTF. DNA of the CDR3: TGTGCCAGCTCCCCTACAGGGGGAGGGCACTACACCTTC.